This paragraph covers one T cell receptor beta chain sequence. V was clipped by 0 bases and J by 2 bases, with 20 bases between them. CDR1 and CDR2 from the germline V gene are LGHNA and YNFKEQ. This CDR3 contains 19 residues. The data are from a study of blood T cell repertoires in COVID-19. Study at large: Some COVID-19 samples were acute and others convalescent; all came from the United States, Italy and Spain. T cells, B-cell-depleted T cells, or PBMCs supplied cDNA or gDNA.

Original analysis: How many nucleated cells were present was estimated from reference gene primer amplification. The repertoire was sequenced with immunoSEQ multiplex PCR; TCRdb's copy has only in-frame clones and lacks some. V and J calls and clone size are those listed in that table; D and trimming were worked out from the DNA. The table lists more than 150,000 clones, approximately 86% of them singletons. The J gene is TRBJ2-1, the V gene TRBV4-2; D unresolved. This receptor was taken from a man aged 60 to 75 with COVID-19, enrolled during active disease. The sequenced sample was peripheral blood. CDR3 in amino acids: CASSQDPASPSVTYNEQFF. The CDR3 nucleotides read TGTGCCAGCAGCCAAGACCCCGCATCACCCAGCGTCACCTACAATGAGCAGTTCTTC.